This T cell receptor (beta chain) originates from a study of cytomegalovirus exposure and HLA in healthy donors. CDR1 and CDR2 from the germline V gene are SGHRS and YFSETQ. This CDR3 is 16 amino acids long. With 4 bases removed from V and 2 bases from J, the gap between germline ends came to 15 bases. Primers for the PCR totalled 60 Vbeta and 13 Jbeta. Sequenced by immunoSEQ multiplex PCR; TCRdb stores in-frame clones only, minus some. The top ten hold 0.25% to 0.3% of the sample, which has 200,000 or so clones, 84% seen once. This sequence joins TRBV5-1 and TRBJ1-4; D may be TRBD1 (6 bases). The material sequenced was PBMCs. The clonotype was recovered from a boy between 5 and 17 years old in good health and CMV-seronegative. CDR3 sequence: CASSLGAGVTNEKLFF. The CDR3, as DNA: TGCGCCAGCAGCCTGGGGGCGGGTGTCACTAATGAAAAACTGTTTTTT. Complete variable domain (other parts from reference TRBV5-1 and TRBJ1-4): KAGVTQTPRYLIKTRGQQVTLSCSPISGHRSVSWYQQTPGQGLQFLFEYFSETQRNKGNFPGRFSGRQFSNSRSEMNVSTLELGDSALYLCASSLGAGVTNEKLFFGSGTQLSVL.